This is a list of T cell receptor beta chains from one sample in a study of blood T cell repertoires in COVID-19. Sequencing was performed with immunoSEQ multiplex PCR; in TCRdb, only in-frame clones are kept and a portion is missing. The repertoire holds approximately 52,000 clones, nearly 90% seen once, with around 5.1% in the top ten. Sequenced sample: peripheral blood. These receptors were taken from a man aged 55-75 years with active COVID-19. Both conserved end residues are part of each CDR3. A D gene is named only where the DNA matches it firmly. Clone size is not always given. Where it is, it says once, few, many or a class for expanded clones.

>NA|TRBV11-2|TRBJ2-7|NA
CASSLVVGLRYF
TGTGCCAGCAGCTTAGTAGTAGGACTCCGCTACTTC
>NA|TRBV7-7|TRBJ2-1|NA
CASSLVYSGLYNEQFF
TGTGCTAGCAGCTTAGTGTACAGCGGACTATACAATGAGCAGTTCTTC
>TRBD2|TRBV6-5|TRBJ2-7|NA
CASLVGLAVMYEQYF
TGTGCCAGCTTAGTGGGACTAGCGGTGATGTATGAGCAGTACTTC
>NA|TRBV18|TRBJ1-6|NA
CASSQAGLGNSPLHF
TGTGCCAGCTCACAAGCAGGGTTGGGAAATTCACCCCTCCACTTT
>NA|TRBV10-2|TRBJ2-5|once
CASSEVDQETQYF
TGCGCCAGCAGTGAGGTAGATCAAGAGACCCAGTACTTC
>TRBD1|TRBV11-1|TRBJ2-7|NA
CASSLPGQGGYEQYF
TGTGCCAGCAGTCTACCGGGACAGGGTGGCTACGAGCAGTACTTC
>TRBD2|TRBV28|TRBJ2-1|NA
CASSSRLAGVSYNEQFF
TGTGCCAGCAGTTCCCGCCTAGCGGGAGTGTCCTACAATGAGCAGTTCTTC
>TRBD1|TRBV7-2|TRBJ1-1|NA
CASSYTGGNTEAFF
TGTGCCAGCAGCTATACAGGGGGGAACACTGAAGCTTTCTTT
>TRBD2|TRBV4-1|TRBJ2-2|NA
CASSRSLADTGELFF
TGCGCCAGCAGCCGATCACTAGCGGACACCGGGGAGCTGTTTTTT
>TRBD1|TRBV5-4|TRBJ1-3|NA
CASSSWTGPSGNTIYF
TGTGCCAGCAGCTCATGGACAGGGCCCTCTGGAAACACCATATATTTT
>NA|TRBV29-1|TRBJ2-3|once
CSVEGGREKDTQYF
TGCAGCGTTGAAGGTGGACGGGAGAAGGATACGCAGTATTTT
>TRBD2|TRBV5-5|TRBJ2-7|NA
CASSLRLAGYYEQYF
TGTGCCAGCAGCTTGCGGCTAGCGGGATACTACGAGCAGTACTTC
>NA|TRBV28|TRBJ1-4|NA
CASSLGGQGGEKLFF
TGTGCCAGCAGTTTGGGAGGGCAGGGCGGCGAAAAACTGTTTTTT
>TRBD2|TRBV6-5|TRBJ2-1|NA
CASSYRGLAGGEEQFF
TGTGCCAGCAGTTACCGGGGGCTAGCGGGAGGGGAGGAGCAGTTCTTC
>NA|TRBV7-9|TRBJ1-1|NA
CASSPRTANTEAFF
TGTGCCAGCAGCCCCCGAACAGCGAACACTGAAGCTTTCTTT
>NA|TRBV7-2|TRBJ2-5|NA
CASSKREAGLGTQYF
TGTGCCAGCAGCAAGAGGGAGGCCGGTTTGGGGACCCAGTACTTC
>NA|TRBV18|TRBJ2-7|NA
CASSPPTGSSYEQYF
TGTGCCAGCTCACCACCGACAGGAAGCTCCTACGAGCAGTACTTC
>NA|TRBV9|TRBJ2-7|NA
CASSVAGQSYEQYF
TGTGCCAGCAGCGTAGCTGGGCAGTCCTACGAGCAGTACTTC